Listed below are T cell receptor beta chains from one sample, sequenced in a study of TIL therapy for anti-PD-1-resistant metastatic lung cancer. Clones were sequenced by immunoSEQ multiplex PCR, and TCRdb holds only the in-frame ones, with some missing. In the table there are 45,000 to 75,000 clones, roughly 91% of which are singletons. Sample: blood, taken at baseline. Receptors originate from a person aged 25-85 years with non-small cell lung cancer. CDR3s include the opening cysteine and the closing phenylalanine or tryptophan. Each record gives: clone size, V gene, D gene, J gene, CDR3 DNA, CDR3 protein. The D gene is left open where the match is weak. Only part of the rows carry a size: once, few, many, or a class if the clone is expanded.

.,TRBV7-6,.,TRBJ2-1,TGTGCCAGCAGCCCACAGGCATTCACCTACAATGAGCAGTTCTTC,CASSPQAFTYNEQFF
.,TRBV9,TRBD2,TRBJ2-1,TGTGCCAGCAGCGGACTAGCGGGAGGGGCCTACAATGAGCAGTTCTTC,CASSGLAGGAYNEQFF
.,TRBV19,TRBD1,TRBJ1-1,TGTGCCAGTAGTTCACGGACAGGGGCCTGGAACACTGAAGCTTTCTTT,CASSSRTGAWNTEAFF
.,TRBV10-2,.,TRBJ1-1,TGCGCCAGCAGTGAGCGGGGCGGCGGCACTGAAGCTTTCTTT,CASSERGGGTEAFF
.,TRBV5-1,TRBD1,TRBJ2-1,TGCGCCAGCAGCTTGGGGAGGACAGGGTGGAATGAGCAGTTCTTC,CASSLGRTGWNEQFF
.,TRBV10-1,.,TRBJ1-1,TGCGCCAGCAGTGATGGGGGAGAAGCTTTCTTT,CASSDGGEAFF
.,TRBV28,TRBD1,TRBJ1-6,TGTGCCAGCTACAGGGGCGGCTCCTATAATTCACCCCTCCACTTT,CASYRGGSYNSPLHF
.,TRBV6-6,TRBD2,TRBJ2-1,TGTGCCAGCAGTTACCCCGCGGGGGGCTTGTTCTTC,CASSYPAGGLFF
.,TRBV5-1,TRBD2,TRBJ2-1,TGCGCCAGCAGCTTGCCTAGCGGAGACACCCGTGAGCAGTTCTTC,CASSLPSGDTREQFF
.,TRBV3-1/TRBV3-2,.,TRBJ2-7,TGTGCCAGCAGCCACGTTAACGAGCAGTACTTC,CASSHVNEQYF
.,TRBV9,.,TRBJ1-4,TGTGCCAGCAGCGTAGGATTTTGGGGCAGGGACGATGAAAAACTGTTTTTT,CASSVGFWGRDDEKLFF
few,TRBV14,.,TRBJ2-1,TGTGCCAGCAGCCAGGGGGCGGGTGAGCAGTTCTTC,CASSQGAGEQFF
.,TRBV6-5,TRBD1,TRBJ2-3,TGTGCCAGCAGTTACTCGAAGGGGGCTAGCACAGATACGCAGTATTTT,CASSYSKGASTDTQYF
.,TRBV19,TRBD1,TRBJ2-3,TGTGCCAGTAGGGGACAGGGGGTCACAGATACGCAGTATTTT,CASRGQGVTDTQYF
.,TRBV5-1,.,TRBJ2-1,TGCGCCAGCAGCTTGGGAGCACAGGGATACCGCAGGGTGTTCTTC,CASSLGAQGYRRVFF
.,TRBV11-2,.,TRBJ2-3,TGTGCCAGCAGCAGCCATGGAGCGGGCCTCGCAGATACGCAGTATTTT,CASSSHGAGLADTQYF
.,TRBV5-1,TRBD2,TRBJ2-1,TGCGCCAGCAGGATTCTAGCGGGGGCGGACAATGAGCAGTTCTTC,CASRILAGADNEQFF
.,TRBV18,TRBD1,TRBJ1-5,TGTGCCAGCTCACCCGGGACAGGGGTGCAGCCCCAGCATTTT,CASSPGTGVQPQHF
.,TRBV13,TRBD1,TRBJ1-2,TGTGCCAGCAGCTCCTACAAGACGGACAGGGGGATCCCTAACTATGGCTACACCTTC,CASSSYKTDRGIPNYGYTF
.,TRBV2,TRBD2,TRBJ2-3,TGTGCCAGCAGTGACGGGACTAAAGTCGGAGATACGCAGTATTTT,CASSDGTKVGDTQYF
.,TRBV11-2,.,TRBJ1-1,TGTGCCAGCAGCCCTCAGATGAACACTGAAGCTTTCTTT,CASSPQMNTEAFF
.,TRBV6-5,TRBD1,TRBJ1-2,TGTGCCAGCAGTTGGCTGGGACAGGGGGCGGGTGGCTACACCTTC,CASSWLGQGAGGYTF
.,TRBV30,.,TRBJ1-2,TGTGCCTGGAGTGGACCCCGGAAGACCTTC,CAWSGPRKTF
.,TRBV19,.,TRBJ2-7,TGTGCCAGCAGGGCCCAGGGGGGGCCTGCCTACGAGCAGTACTTC,CASRAQGGPAYEQYF
once,TRBV4-1,TRBD2,TRBJ2-4,TGCGCCAGCAGCCAAGATACACCCACTAGCGCCGGTCAAAACATTCAGTACTTC,CASSQDTPTSAGQNIQYF
.,TRBV5-5,TRBD1,TRBJ2-7,TGTGCCAGCAGGATCCGGGACAGGGTCCACGAGCAGTACTTC,CASRIRDRVHEQYF
.,TRBV21-1,.,TRBJ1-1,TGTGCCAGCAGCTGTATTGGGACAGAAACGAACACTGAAGCTTTCTTT,CASSCIGTETNTEAFF
.,TRBV28,.,TRBJ1-5,TGTGCCAGCAGCCGCCGGGAGGGCGGCAATCAGCCCCAGCATTTT,CASSRREGGNQPQHF
.,TRBV9,.,TRBJ2-5,TGTGCCAGCAGCGTAGAGGGGGAAGAGACCCAGTACTTC,CASSVEGEETQYF
.,TRBV19,.,TRBJ2-3,TGTGCCAGTAGTTGGCCAGCCAGCACAGATACGCAGTATTTT,CASSWPASTDTQYF
.,TRBV5-1,TRBD2,TRBJ2-3,TGCGCCAGCAGCTTGGTACTAGCGGAGTTCACAGATACGCAGTATTTT,CASSLVLAEFTDTQYF
few,TRBV18,.,TRBJ2-7,TGTGCCAGCTCACGTGAAAACGAGCAGTACTTC,CASSRENEQYF
.,TRBV3-1/TRBV3-2,.,TRBJ1-1,TGTGCCAGCAGCCAACTCAGGGGCGCTGAAGCTTTCTTT,CASSQLRGAEAFF
.,TRBV2,.,TRBJ2-7,TGTGCCAGCAGTGCCCAGTACGAGCAGTACTTC,CASSAQYEQYF
.,TRBV19,.,TRBJ1-5,TGTGCCAGTAGTATCAGGTGGGACTATAGCAATCAGCCCCAGCATTTT,CASSIRWDYSNQPQHF
.,TRBV2,TRBD2,TRBJ2-1,TGTGCCAGCAGTGGGCCCCCTAGCGGGAGGGCCTACAATGAGCAGTTCTTC,CASSGPPSGRAYNEQFF
once,TRBV2,TRBD1,TRBJ1-2,TGTGCCAGCTGGCAGGGGGTGTATGGCTACACCTTC,CASWQGVYGYTF
.,TRBV2,.,TRBJ2-7,TGTGCCGCTGGTAGGGGACCCTACGAGCAGTACTTC,CAAGRGPYEQYF
once,TRBV4-2,TRBD2,TRBJ2-3,TGTGCCAGCAGCCAAGAATTGGCTAGCGGGAGAGTGACAGATACGCAGTATTTT,CASSQELASGRVTDTQYF
.,TRBV10-3,.,TRBJ1-1,TGTGCCATCAATCGAGGAGGACTGAACACTGAAGCTTTCTTT,CAINRGGLNTEAFF